A selection of T cell receptor beta chains follows, all from one sample in a study of shared clonotypes between healthy human individuals. Profiled with immunoSEQ multiplex PCR; TCRdb holds only in-frame clones, not every one. The table includes roughly 2.5 million clones, roughly nine tenths detected once. The sequenced sample was naive CD4+ T cells sorted from blood. The receptors come from a man between 18 and 29 years old in good health. Both conserved end residues are part of each CDR3. D genes are given only for firm matches. Size values are once, few and many counts, or a class for expanded clones, and some rows have none.

TRBV10-3	TRBJ1-3	NA	NA	CAISESRGDGNTIYF	TGTGCCATCAGTGAGTCGAGAGGGGACGGAAACACCATATATTTT
TRBV19	TRBJ1-5	NA	NA	CASSPKPGLYSNQPQHF	TGTGCCAGTAGTCCCAAACCTGGCCTCTATAGCAATCAGCCCCAGCATTTT
TRBV6-5	TRBJ1-5	TRBD1	NA	CASSYTGDYQPQHF	TGTGCCAGCAGTTACACAGGGGACTATCAGCCCCAGCATTTT
TRBV7-8	TRBJ1-1	NA	NA	CASSLAGETGNTEAFF	TGTGCCAGCAGCCTTGCCGGGGAGACAGGGAACACTGAAGCTTTCTTT
TRBV19	TRBJ1-1	NA	NA	CASASTGTYAGLNTEAFF	TGTGCCAGTGCCTCAACAGGAACCTATGCGGGGTTGAACACTGAAGCTTTCTTT
TRBV29-1	TRBJ2-5	NA	NA	CSVGQGLETQYF	TGCAGCGTGGGCCAGGGGCTGGAGACCCAGTACTTC
TRBV11-2	TRBJ2-7	NA	NA	CASSPRFYEQYF	TGTGCCAGCAGCCCGAGGTTCTACGAGCAGTACTTC
TRBV19	TRBJ1-2	NA	NA	CASSIVSFNYGYTF	TGTGCCAGTAGTATTGTCTCATTTAACTATGGCTACACCTTC
TRBV7-6	TRBJ2-7	TRBD1	NA	CASSLVLGQRSYEQYF	TGTGCCAGCAGCTTAGTCCTGGGACAGAGGTCCTACGAGCAGTACTTC
TRBV5-1	TRBJ2-1	NA	NA	CASSSEGHSKGVSYNEQFF	TGCGCCAGCAGCTCGGAGGGCCATTCTAAGGGGGTCTCCTACAATGAGCAGTTCTTC
TRBV5-4	TRBJ2-1	NA	once	CASSLLSGHRSYNEQFF	TGTGCCAGCAGCTTGCTATCGGGGCACCGTTCCTACAATGAGCAGTTCTTC
TRBV19	TRBJ2-2	NA	NA	CASPQGEAGELFF	TGTGCCAGTCCGCAGGGGGAGGCCGGGGAGCTGTTTTTT
TRBV27	TRBJ2-6	NA	once	CASSLSSGPGANVLTF	TGTGCCAGCAGTTTAAGTTCGGGCCCTGGGGCCAACGTCCTGACTTTC
TRBV4-1	TRBJ2-3	TRBD2	NA	CASSQDTSGGTDTQYF	TGCGCCAGCAGCCAAGATACTAGCGGGGGGACAGATACGCAGTATTTT
TRBV6-1	TRBJ2-5	NA	NA	CASSEPDRVATQYF	TGTGCCAGCAGTGAACCGGATCGGGTGGCGACCCAGTACTTC
TRBV5-1	TRBJ2-2	TRBD1	NA	CASSTTGGSGELFF	TGCGCCAGCAGCACAACAGGGGGCTCCGGGGAGCTGTTTTTT
TRBV11-2	TRBJ2-1	NA	once	CASSGPQGGQFF	TGTGCCAGCAGTGGACCTCAAGGTGGGCAGTTCTTC
TRBV14	TRBJ2-7	TRBD2	NA	CASSQPRLADSSYEQYF	TGTGCCAGCAGCCAACCCCGACTAGCGGACAGCTCCTACGAGCAGTACTTC
TRBV5-4	TRBJ2-7	NA	NA	CASSQGLTTGTRYYEQYF	TGTGCCAGCAGCCAAGGACTAACTACAGGGACCCGATACTACGAGCAGTACTTC
TRBV5-1	TRBJ1-4	NA	NA	CASSGRAATNEKLFF	TGCGCCAGCAGCGGAAGGGCAGCAACTAATGAAAAACTGTTTTTT
TRBV27	TRBJ2-7	NA	NA	CASSLTRELSYEQYF	TGTGCCAGCAGTTTAACCCGTGAACTCTCCTACGAGCAGTACTTC
TRBV30	TRBJ2-1	NA	NA	CAWSAQSGTQFF	TGTGCCTGGAGTGCTCAAAGCGGAACGCAGTTCTTC
TRBV5-5	TRBJ2-3	NA	NA	CASRGTDTQYF	TGTGCCAGCAGAGGCACAGATACGCAGTATTTT